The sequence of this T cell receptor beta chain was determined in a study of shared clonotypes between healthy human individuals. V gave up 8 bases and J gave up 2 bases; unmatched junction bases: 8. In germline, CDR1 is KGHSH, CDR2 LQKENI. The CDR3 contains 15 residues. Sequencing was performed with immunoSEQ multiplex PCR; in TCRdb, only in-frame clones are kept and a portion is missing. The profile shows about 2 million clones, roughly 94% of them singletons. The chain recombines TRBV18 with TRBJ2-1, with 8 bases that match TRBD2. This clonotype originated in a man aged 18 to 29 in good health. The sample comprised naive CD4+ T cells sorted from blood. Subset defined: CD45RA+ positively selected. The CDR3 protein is CASRTSGRAYNEQFF. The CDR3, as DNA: TGTGCCAGCCGTACTAGCGGCAGAGCCTACAATGAGCAGTTCTTC.